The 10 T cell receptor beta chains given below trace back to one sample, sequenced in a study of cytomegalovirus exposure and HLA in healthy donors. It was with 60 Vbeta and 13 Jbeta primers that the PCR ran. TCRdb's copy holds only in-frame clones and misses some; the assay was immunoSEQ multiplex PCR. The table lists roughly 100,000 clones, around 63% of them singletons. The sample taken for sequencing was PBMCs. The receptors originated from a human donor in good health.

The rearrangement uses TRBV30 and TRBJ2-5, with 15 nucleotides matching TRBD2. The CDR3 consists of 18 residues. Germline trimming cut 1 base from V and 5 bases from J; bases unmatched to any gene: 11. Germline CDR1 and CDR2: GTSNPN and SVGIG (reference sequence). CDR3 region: CAWSEPGLAGGGRETQYF. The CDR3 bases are TGTGCCTGGAGTGAACCCGGACTAGCGGGAGGGGGAAGGGAGACCCAGTACTTC.

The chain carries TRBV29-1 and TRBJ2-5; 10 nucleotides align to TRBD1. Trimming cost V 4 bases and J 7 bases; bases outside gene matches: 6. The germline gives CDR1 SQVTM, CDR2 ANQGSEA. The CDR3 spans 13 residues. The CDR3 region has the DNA TGCAGCGTTGGGGACAGGGGAGGTTGGACCCAGTACTTC. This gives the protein CSVGDRGGWTQYF. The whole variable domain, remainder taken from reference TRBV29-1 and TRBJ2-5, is SAVISQKPSRDICQRGTSLTIQCQVDSQVTMMFWYRQQPGQSLTLIATANQGSEATYESGFVIDKFPISRPNLTFSTLTVSNMSPEDSSIYLCSVGDRGGWTQYFGPGTRLLVL.

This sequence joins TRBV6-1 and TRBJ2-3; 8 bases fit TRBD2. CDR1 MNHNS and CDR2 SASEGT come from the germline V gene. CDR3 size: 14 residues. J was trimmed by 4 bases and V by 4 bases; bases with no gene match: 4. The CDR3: CASSGIAGPDTQYF. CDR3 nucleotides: TGTGCCAGCAGTGGTATAGCGGGGCCAGATACGCAGTATTTT.

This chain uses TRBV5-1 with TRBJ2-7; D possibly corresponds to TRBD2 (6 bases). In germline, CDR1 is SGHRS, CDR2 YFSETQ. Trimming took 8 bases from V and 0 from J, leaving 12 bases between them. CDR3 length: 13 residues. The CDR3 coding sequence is TGCGCCAGGTCGGGACTGCGCTCCTACGAGCAGTACTTC. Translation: CARSGLRSYEQYF.

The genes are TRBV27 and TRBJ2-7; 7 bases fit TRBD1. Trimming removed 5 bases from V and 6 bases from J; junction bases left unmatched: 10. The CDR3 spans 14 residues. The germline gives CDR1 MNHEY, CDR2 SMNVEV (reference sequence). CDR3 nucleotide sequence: TGTGCCAGCAGTAGGGGACAGCGGTCGCGCGAGCAGTACTTC. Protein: CASSRGQRSREQYF.

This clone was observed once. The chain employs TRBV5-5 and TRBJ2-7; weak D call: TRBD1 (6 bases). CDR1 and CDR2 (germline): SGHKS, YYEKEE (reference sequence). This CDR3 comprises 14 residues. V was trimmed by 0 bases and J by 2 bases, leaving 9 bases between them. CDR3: CASSLVAGAYEQYF. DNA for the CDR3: TGTGCCAGCAGCTTGGTGGCAGGGGCCTACGAGCAGTACTTC. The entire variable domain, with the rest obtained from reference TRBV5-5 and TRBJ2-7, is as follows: DAGVTQSPTHLIKTRGQQVTLRCSPISGHKSVSWYQQVLGQGPQFIFQYYEKEERGRGNFPDRFSARQFPNYSSELNVNALLLGDSALYLCASSLVAGAYEQYFGPGTRLTVT.

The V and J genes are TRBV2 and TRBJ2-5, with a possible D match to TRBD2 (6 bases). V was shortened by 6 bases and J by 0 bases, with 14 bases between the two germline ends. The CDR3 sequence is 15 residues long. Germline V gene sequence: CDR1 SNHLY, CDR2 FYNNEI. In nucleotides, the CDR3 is TGTGCCAGCAGGGGACTGACGCGGGACCAAGAGACCCAGTACTTC. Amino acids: CASRGLTRDQETQYF.

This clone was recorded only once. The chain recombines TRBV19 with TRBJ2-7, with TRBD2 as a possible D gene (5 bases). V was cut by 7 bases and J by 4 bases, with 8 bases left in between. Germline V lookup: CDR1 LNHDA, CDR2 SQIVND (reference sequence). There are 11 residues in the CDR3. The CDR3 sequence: CASKRGYEQYF. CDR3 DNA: TGTGCCAGTAAACGAGGGTACGAGCAGTACTTC.

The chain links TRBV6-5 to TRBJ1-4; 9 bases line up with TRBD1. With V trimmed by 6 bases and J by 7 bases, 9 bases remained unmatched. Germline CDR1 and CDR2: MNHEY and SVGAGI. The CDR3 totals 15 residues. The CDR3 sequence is CASSPQTGGGEKLFF. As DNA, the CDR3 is TGTGCCAGCAGCCCCCAGACAGGGGGTGGTGAAAAACTGTTTTTT.

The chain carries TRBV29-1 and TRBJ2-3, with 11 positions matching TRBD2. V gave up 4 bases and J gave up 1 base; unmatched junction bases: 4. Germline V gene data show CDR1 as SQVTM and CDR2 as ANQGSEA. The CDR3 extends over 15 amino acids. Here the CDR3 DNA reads TGCAGCGTTGCCCGACTAGCGGGACGCACAGATACGCAGTATTTT. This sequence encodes CSVARLAGRTDTQYF.